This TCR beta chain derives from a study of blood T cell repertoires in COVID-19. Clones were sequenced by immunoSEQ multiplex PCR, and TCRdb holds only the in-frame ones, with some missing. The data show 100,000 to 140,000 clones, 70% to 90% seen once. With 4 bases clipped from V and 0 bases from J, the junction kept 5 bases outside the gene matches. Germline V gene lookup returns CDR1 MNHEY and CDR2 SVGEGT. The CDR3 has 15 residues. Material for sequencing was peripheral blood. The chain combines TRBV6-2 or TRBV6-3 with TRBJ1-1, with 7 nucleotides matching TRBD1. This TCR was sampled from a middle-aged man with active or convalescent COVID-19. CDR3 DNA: TGTGCCAGCAGTTGGACAGGAAGATTGAACACTGAAGCTTTCTTT. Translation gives CASSWTGRLNTEAFF.